This TCR beta chain is from a study of blood T cells in healthy people across ages. This CDR3 has 13 residues. In germline, CDR1 is SGDLS, CDR2 YYNGEE. Through a sample-barcoded 5' primer and a J-beta primer mix, a second PCR was run for about 6 to 11 cycles. Every cDNA molecule carried a tag from a template-switch adaptor bearing 12 random nucleotides. Every sample produced at least 2.5 million CDR3-containing paired-end reads. Each CDR3 protein is one row after TCRdb ran MiXCR on the 5' RACE reads. The table records around 1,700,000 distinct CDR3 sequences, approximately 30% of them present only once. As for this clonotype: Compared with germline, one end of the junction differs, possibly owing to a read error.

The TCR comes from a woman in her thirties in good health. The sample taken for sequencing was blood. The rearrangement links TRBV9 to TRBJ2-5, with 7 positions matching TRBD2. The CDR3: CASSVGGRETRYF. CDR3 DNA sequence: TGTGCCAGCAGCGTGGGAGGGCGAGAGACCCGGTACTTC.